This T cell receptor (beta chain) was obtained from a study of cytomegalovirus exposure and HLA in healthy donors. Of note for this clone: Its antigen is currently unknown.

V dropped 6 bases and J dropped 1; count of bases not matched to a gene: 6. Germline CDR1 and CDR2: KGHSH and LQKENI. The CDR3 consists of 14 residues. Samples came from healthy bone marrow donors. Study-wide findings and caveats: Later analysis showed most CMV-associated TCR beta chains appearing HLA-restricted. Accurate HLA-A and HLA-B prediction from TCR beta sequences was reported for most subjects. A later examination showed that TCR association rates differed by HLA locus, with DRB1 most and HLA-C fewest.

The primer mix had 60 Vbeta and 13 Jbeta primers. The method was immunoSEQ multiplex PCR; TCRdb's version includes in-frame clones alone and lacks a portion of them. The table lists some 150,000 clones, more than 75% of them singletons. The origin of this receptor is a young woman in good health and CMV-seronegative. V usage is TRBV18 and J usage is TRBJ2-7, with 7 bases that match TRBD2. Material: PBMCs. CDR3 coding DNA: TGTGCCAGCTCCGCTAGCGGAAGGTCCTACGAGCAGTACTTC. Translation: CASSASGRSYEQYF. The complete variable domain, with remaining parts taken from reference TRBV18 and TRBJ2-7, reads NAGVMQNPRHLVRRRGQEARLRCSPMKGHSHVYWYRQLPEEGLKFMVYLQKENIIDESGMPKERFSAEFPKEGPSILRIQQVVRGDSAAYFCASSASGRSYEQYFGPGTRLTVT.